This T cell receptor (beta chain) is drawn from a study of cytomegalovirus exposure and HLA in healthy donors. Findings and limits, study-wide: Later analysis placed DRB1 highest and HLA-C lowest in TCR association rates, which differed by HLA locus.

The PCR made use of 60 Vbeta and 13 Jbeta primers. TCRdb's copy holds only in-frame clones and misses some; the assay was immunoSEQ multiplex PCR. In the table there are approximately 190,000 clones, roughly 84% of which are singletons. Per germline, CDR1 MNHEY and CDR2 SMNVEV (reference sequence). Trimming took 2 bases from V and 8 from J, leaving 12 bases between them. There are 13 residues in the CDR3. As concerns this clone: Its antigen is as yet unknown.

Material for sequencing was PBMCs. The TCR sequence derives from a woman in her fifties or sixties in good health and CMV-seropositive. This chain joins TRBV27 and TRBJ1-2; D is unclear. The CDR3 protein is CASSLVWGEGYTF. For the CDR3, the DNA is TGTGCCAGCAGTTTAGTATGGGGAGAAGGCTACACCTTC.